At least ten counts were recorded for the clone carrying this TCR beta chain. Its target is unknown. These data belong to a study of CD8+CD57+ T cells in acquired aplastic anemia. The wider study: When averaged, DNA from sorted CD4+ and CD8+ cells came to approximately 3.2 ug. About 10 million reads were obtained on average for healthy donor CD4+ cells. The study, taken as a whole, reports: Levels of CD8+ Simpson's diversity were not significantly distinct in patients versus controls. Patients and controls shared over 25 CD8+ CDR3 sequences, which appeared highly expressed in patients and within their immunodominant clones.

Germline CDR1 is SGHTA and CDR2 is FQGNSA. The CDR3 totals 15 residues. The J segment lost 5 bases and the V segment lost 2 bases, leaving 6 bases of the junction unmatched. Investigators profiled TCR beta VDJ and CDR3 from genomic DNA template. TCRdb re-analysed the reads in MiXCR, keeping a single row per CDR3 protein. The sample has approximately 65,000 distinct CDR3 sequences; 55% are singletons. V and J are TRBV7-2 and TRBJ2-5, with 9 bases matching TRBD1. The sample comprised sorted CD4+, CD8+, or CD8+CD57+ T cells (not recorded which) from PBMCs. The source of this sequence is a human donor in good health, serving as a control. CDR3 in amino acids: CASSLRTGVRETQYF. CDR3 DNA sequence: TGTGCCAGCAGCTTACGGACAGGGGTCCGGGAGACCCAGTACTTC.